This T cell receptor (beta chain) was sequenced for a study of OX40 agonist ivuxolimab in advanced cancers. J was trimmed by 4 bases and V by 5 bases; bases with no gene match: 9. The germline CDR1 and CDR2 sequences are SGHNT and YENEEA. The CDR3 runs 16 residues. Assay: immunoSEQ multiplex PCR; the TCRdb copy retains only in-frame clones and omits some. Of 80,000 to 100,000 clones detected, 92% appear once; the ten largest clones hold roughly 0.53%. This specimen consisted of CD4+ or CD8+ T cells sorted from blood, obtained in a trial of the OX40 agonist ivuxolimab. The TCR comes from an adult with an advanced solid tumor such as melanoma, head and neck, liver or kidney cancer. The chain joins TRBV11-3 to TRBJ2-1; 9 bases align to TRBD2. The CDR3 nucleotides are TGTGCCAGCAGCGGTGTGGCGGGAGGGGTTTACAATGAGCAGTTCTTC. It translates to CASSGVAGGVYNEQFF.